This T cell receptor (beta chain) appears in the sequencing data of a study of T cell changes during pregnancy in multiple sclerosis. The CDR3 runs 16 residues. V dropped 7 bases and J dropped 7; count of bases not matched to a gene: 9. Germline lookup yields CDR1 LNHDA and CDR2 SQIVND (reference sequence). This table comes from immunoSEQ multiplex PCR, and its TCRdb copy is limited to in-frame clones, with some not included. This sample has approximately 44,000 clones; just under 95% occur once, and the top ten carry 0.67%. The chain employs TRBV19 and TRBJ2-1; 14 positions agree with TRBD2. This TCR was recovered from a female donor with multiple sclerosis, enrolled in a pregnancy study. Sequencing was performed on CD4+ T cells from peripheral blood mononuclear cells, taken in the first trimester of pregnancy. CDR3 in amino acids: CASKPGLAGAGNEQFF. The DNA of the CDR3 is TGTGCCAGTAAACCGGGACTAGCGGGAGCGGGTAATGAGCAGTTCTTC.